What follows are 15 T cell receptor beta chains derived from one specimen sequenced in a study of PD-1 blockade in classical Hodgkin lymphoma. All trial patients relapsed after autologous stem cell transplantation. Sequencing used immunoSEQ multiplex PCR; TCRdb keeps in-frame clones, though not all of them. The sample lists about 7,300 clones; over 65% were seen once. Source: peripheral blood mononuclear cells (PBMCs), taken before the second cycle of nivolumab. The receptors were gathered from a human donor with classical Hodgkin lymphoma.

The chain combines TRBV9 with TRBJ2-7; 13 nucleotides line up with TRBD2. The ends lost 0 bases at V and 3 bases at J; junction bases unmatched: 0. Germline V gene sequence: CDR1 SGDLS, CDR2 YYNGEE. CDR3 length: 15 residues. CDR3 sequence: CASSVGTSGSYEQYF. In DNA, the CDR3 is TGTGCCAGCAGCGTAGGGACTAGCGGGAGCTACGAGCAGTACTTC.

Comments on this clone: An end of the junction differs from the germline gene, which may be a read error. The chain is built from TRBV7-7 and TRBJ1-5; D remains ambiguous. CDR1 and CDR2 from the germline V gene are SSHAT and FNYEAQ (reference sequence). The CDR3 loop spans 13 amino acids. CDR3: CASSLGRNQPQHF. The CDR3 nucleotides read TGTGCTAGCAGCCTAGGGAGAAATCAGCCCCAGCATTTT.

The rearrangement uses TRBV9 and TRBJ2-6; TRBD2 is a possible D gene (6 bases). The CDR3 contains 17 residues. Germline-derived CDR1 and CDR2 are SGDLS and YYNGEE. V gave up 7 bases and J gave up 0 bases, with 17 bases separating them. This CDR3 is CASPGGDRASGANVLTF. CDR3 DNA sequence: TGTGCCAGCCCCGGAGGGGATCGGGCCTCTGGGGCCAACGTCCTGACTTTC.

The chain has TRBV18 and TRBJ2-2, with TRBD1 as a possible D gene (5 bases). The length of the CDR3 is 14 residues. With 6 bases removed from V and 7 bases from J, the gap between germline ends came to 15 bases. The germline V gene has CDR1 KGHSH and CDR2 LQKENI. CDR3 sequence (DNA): TGTGCCAGCTCCCAAGACCTTGACAGCGGGGAGCTGTTTTTT. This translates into CASSQDLDSGELFF. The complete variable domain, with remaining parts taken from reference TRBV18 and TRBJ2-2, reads NAGVMQNPRHLVRRRGQEARLRCSPMKGHSHVYWYRQLPEEGLKFMVYLQKENIIDESGMPKERFSAEFPKEGPSILRIQQVVRGDSAAYFCASSQDLDSGELFFGEGSRLTVL.

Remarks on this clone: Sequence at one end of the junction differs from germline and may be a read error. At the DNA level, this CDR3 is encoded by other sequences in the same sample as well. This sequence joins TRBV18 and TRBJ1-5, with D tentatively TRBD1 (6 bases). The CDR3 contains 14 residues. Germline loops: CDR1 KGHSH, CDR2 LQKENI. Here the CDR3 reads CASSPGGRNQPQHF. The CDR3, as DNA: TGCGCCAGCTCACCGGGGGGGCGTAATCAGCCCCAGCATTTT.

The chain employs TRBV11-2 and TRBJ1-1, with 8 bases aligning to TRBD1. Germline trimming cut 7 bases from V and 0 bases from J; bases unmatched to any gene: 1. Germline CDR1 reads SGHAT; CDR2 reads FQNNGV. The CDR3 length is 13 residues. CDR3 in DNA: TGTGCCAGCAACAGGGGGGTGAACACTGAAGCTTTCTTT. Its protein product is CASNRGVNTEAFF. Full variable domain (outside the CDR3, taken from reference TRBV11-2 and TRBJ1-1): EAGVAQSPRYKIIEKRQSVAFWCNPISGHATLYWYQQILGQGPKLLIQFQNNGVVDDSQLPKDRFSAERLKGVDSTLKIQPAKLEDSAVYLCASNRGVNTEAFFGQGTRLTVV.

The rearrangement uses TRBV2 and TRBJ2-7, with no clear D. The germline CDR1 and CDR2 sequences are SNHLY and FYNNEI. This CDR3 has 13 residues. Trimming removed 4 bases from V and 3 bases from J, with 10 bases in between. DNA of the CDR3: TGTGCCAGCAGTGTCCCCCTGGGCTACGAGCAGTACTTC. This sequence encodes CASSVPLGYEQYF.

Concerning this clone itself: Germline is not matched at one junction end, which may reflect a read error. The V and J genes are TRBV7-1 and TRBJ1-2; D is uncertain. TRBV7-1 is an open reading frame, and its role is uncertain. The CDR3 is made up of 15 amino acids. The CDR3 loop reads CASSLRNHEGKTYGF. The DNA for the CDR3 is TGTGCCAGCAGCCTCCGGAATCACGAGGGAAAGACCTATGGCTTC.

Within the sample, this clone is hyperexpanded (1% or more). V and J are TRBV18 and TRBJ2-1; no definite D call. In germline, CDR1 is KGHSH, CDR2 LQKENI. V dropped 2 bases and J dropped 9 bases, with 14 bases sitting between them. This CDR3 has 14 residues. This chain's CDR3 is CASSPGNRVGEQFF. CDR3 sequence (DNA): TGTGCCAGCTCACCAGGGAATCGGGTCGGTGAGCAGTTCTTC.

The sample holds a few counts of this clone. Here the CDR3 DNA reads TGTGCCAGTACCTCCTCGGGTCAGCCCCAGCATTTT. Its protein is CASTSSGQPQHF. V is TRBV19 and J is TRBJ1-5; D remains ambiguous. Germline V gene data show CDR1 as LNHDA and CDR2 as SQIVND (reference sequence). The CDR3 sequence is 12 residues long. Trimming shortened V by 7 bases and J by 6 bases, and 10 bases separated the two germline ends.

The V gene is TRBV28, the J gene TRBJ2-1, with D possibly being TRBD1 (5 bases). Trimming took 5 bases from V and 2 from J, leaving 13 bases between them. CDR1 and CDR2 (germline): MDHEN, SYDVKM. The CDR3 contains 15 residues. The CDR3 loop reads CASSDTTVTYNEQFF. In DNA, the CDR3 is TGTGCCAGCAGTGATACGACAGTAACCTACAATGAGCAGTTCTTC.

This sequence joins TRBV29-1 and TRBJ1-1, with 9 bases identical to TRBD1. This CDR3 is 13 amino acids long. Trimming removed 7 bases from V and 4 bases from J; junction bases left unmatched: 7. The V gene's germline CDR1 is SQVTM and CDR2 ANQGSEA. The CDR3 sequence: CSAKTGGGTEAFF. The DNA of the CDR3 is TGCAGCGCAAAGACAGGGGGTGGCACTGAAGCTTTCTTT. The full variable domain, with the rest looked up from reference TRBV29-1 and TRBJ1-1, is SAVISQKPSRDICQRGTSLTIQCQVDSQVTMMFWYRQQPGQSLTLIATANQGSEATYESGFVIDKFPISRPNLTFSTLTVSNMSPEDSSIYLCSAKTGGGTEAFFGQGTRLTVV.

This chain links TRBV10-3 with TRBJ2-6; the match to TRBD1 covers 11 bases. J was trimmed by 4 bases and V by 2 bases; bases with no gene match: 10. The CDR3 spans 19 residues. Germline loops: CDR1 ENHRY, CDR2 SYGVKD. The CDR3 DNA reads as TGTGCCATCAGTGAGCCGCCCGGACAGGGGGCGTTGGGGGCCAACGTCCTGACTTTC. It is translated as CAISEPPGQGALGANVLTF.

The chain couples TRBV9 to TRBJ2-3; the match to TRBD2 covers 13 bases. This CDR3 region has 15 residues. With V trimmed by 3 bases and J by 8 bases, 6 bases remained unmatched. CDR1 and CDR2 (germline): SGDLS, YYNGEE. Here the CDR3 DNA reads TGTGCCAGCAGCGAGAGGACTAGCGGGAGAGGTACGCAGTATTTT. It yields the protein CASSERTSGRGTQYF.

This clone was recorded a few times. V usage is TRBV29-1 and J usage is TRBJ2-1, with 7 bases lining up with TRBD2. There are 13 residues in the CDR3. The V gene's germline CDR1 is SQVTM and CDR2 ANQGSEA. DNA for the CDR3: TGCAGTACTAGCGAAAGCTCCTACAATGAGCAGTTCTTC. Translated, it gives CSTSESSYNEQFF.